The 11 T cell receptor beta chains below come from one sample, sequenced in a study of T cells in localized non-small cell lung cancer (dated by TCRdb to about 2020). The library was made by the immunoSEQ multiplex PCR assay. This immuneACCESS table, as held by TCRdb, lists in-frame sequences with V and J called but not all clones. Of the missing ones, under half trace to an unresolved V gene in checked studies; the others have no known cause. The sample table lists 30,000 to 35,000 clones, roughly nine tenths of them with a count of one. Clones ranked in the top ten supply roughly 2.9% of the sample. The sample here was peripheral blood, taken before any cancer treatment. The receptors shown here come from a female donor of 60 years or more with stage I lung adenocarcinoma.

The chain has TRBV4-1 and TRBJ2-3; D uncertain. Per germline, CDR1 MGHRA and CDR2 YSYEKL. This CDR3 comprises 13 residues. The V end was cut by 1 base, the J end by 5 bases, with 7 bases between. As DNA, the CDR3 is TGCGCCAGCAGCCAAGGGTCTCTAGATACGCAGTATTTT. It translates to CASSQGSLDTQYF.

The chain carries TRBV28 and TRBJ2-1; tentatively, D is TRBD1 or TRBD2 (5 bases each). V lost 3 bases and J lost 9, with 9 bases in between. The germline gives CDR1 MDHEN, CDR2 SYDVKM. This CDR3 comprises 12 residues. CDR3 residues: CASSLRGSEQFF. As DNA, the CDR3 is TGTGCCAGCAGTTTGAGGGGAAGTGAGCAGTTCTTC.

The genes are TRBV7-2 and TRBJ2-1; D unresolved. The germline CDR1 and CDR2 sequences are SGHTA and FQGNSA. With 1 base removed from V and 5 bases from J, the gap between germline ends came to 9 bases. The CDR3 spans 14 residues. In DNA, the CDR3 is TGTGCCAGCAGCTTAGTAGGGCTTAACAATGAGCAGTTCTTC. Its translation is CASSLVGLNNEQFF.

This rearrangement joins TRBV5-1 to TRBJ2-5; TRBD1 or TRBD2 may be the D gene (5 bases each). Germline lookup yields CDR1 SGHRS and CDR2 YFSETQ. The CDR3 runs to 16 residues. The V gene lost 0 bases and the J gene lost 2 bases, with 14 bases spanning the gap. CDR3 sequence reads: CASSLATGRMQETQYF. The CDR3 DNA is TGCGCCAGCAGCTTGGCTACGGGACGGATGCAAGAGACCCAGTACTTC.

V is TRBV4-1 and J is TRBJ2-3, with 10 nucleotides matching TRBD2. The CDR3 covers 16 residues. Germline values: CDR1 MGHRA, CDR2 YSYEKL. After removal of 4 bases from V and 2 bases from J, the junction contained 6 bases not matched to a gene. In nucleotides, the CDR3 is TGCGCCAGCAGCCTAGGACTAGCGGTCTCCACAGATACGCAGTATTTT. Translating it yields CASSLGLAVSTDTQYF.

V usage is TRBV10-3 and J usage is TRBJ2-7; 9 bases map to TRBD2. The CDR3 length is 13 residues. With V trimmed by 10 bases and J by 4 bases, 8 bases remained unmatched. CDR1 ENHRY and CDR2 SYGVKD come from the germline V gene. In DNA, the CDR3 is TGTGCCACGACCATAGCGGGAGTTTACGAGCAGTACTTC. Translating it yields CATTIAGVYEQYF.

CDR3: CASPLAGFTDTQYF. The CDR3, as DNA: TGTGCCAGCCCCCTAGCGGGATTCACAGATACGCAGTATTTT. The rearrangement uses TRBV18 and TRBJ2-3; 9 bases fit TRBD2. This CDR3 spans 14 amino acids. Unmatched junction bases numbered 5, after V lost 8 bases and J lost 2 bases. The germline CDR1 and CDR2 sequences are KGHSH and LQKENI.

The gene calls are TRBV7-2 and TRBJ2-1; D is perhaps TRBD1 (6 bases). V was pared by 1 base and J by 0 bases, with 13 bases between. Germline CDR1 is SGHTA and CDR2 is FQGNSA. The CDR3 contains 17 residues. CDR3 sequence reads: CASSLVSTGGSYNEQFF. The CDR3 nucleotides read TGTGCCAGCAGCTTAGTCTCGACAGGCGGCTCCTACAATGAGCAGTTCTTC.

Here the CDR3 DNA reads TGCGCCAGCAGCTTGCCTCCAAACACCGGGGAGCTGTTTTTT. Protein: CASSLPPNTGELFF. V and J are TRBV5-1 and TRBJ2-2; D gene unclear. CDR1 is SGHRS and CDR2 is YFSETQ in the germline V gene. V lost 1 base and J lost 2, with 6 bases in between. The CDR3 is made up of 14 amino acids.

The chain links TRBV4-1 to TRBJ1-2, with no clear D. The V gene's germline CDR1 is MGHRA and CDR2 YSYEKL. The CDR3 contains 13 residues. V was trimmed by 1 base and J by 4 bases, leaving 7 bases between them. The CDR3 DNA is TGCGCCAGCAGCCAAGGTTGGGGCTATGGCTACACCTTC. Amino acids: CASSQGWGYGYTF.

The genes are TRBV6-6 and TRBJ2-7; 9 positions match TRBD2. This CDR3 is 14 amino acids long. The germline gives CDR1 MNHNY, CDR2 SVGAGI (reference sequence). V shed 2 bases, J shed 6 bases, and the junction held 5 bases outside the gene matches. Written as DNA, the CDR3 is TGTGCCAGCAGTTACATCGCGGGAGGGCTCGAGCAGTACTTC. Translated, it gives CASSYIAGGLEQYF.